This TCR beta chain derives from a study of T cell changes during pregnancy in multiple sclerosis. Measured with immunoSEQ multiplex PCR; TCRdb has only the in-frame clones, and not every one. The repertoire has around 68,000 clones, roughly 91% of them found once; the top ten carry over 1%. Looked up from germline, CDR1 is SGHAT and CDR2 is FQNNGV. Trimming cost V 2 bases and J 2 bases; bases outside gene matches: 11. This CDR3 is 18 amino acids long. Here the sequenced sample was peripheral blood, taken after pregnancy. This TCR came from a female donor in good health, enrolled as a control in a pregnancy study. The V call is TRBV11-2, the J call TRBJ2-3; 9 bases map to TRBD2. Here the CDR3 DNA reads TGTGCCAGCAGCTTACTTGGTTCTAGCGGGGCTACCACAGATACGCAGTATTTT. This translates into CASSLLGSSGATTDTQYF.